This T cell receptor (beta chain) comes out of a study of cytomegalovirus exposure and HLA in healthy donors. Turning to the study itself: About 85 million unique TCR sequences came from HLA-typed donors in an early release.

This CDR3 is 14 amino acids long. The germline V gene has CDR1 MNHNY and CDR2 SVGAGI (reference sequence). V lost 7 bases to trimming and J lost 7 bases; unmatched junction nucleotides: 8. Primers: 60 Vbeta forward and 13 Jbeta reverse. Here immunoSEQ multiplex PCR was the method, and the copy in TCRdb shows in-frame clones only, minus some. This sample has 110,000 or so clones, with around three quarters found just once. The V gene is TRBV6-6, the J gene TRBJ1-4, with 8 bases matching TRBD1. The clonotype was recovered from a man aged 18 to 29 in good health and CMV-seropositive. Sequences were obtained from PBMCs. Here the CDR3 reads CASMQTGDIEKLFF. Written as DNA, the CDR3 is TGTGCCAGCATGCAGACAGGGGACATTGAAAAACTGTTTTTT.